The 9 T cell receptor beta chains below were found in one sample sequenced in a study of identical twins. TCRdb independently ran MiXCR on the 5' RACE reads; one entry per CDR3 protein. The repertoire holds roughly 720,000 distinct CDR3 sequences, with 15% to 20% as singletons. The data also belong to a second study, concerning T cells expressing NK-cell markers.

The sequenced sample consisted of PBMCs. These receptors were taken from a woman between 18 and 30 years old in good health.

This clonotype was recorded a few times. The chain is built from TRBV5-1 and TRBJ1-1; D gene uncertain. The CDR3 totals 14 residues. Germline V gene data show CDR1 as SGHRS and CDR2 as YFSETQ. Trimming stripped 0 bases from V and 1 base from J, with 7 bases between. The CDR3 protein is CASSLGAENTEAFF. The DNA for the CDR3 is TGCGCCAGCAGCTTGGGGGCGGAGAACACTGAAGCTTTCTTT.

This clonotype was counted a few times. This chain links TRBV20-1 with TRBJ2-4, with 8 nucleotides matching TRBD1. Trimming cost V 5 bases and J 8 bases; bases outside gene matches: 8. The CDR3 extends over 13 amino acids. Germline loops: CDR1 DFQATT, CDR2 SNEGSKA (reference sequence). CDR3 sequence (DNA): TGCAGTGCTGGAGGACAGGGAAGGGACATTCAGTACTTC. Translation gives CSAGGQGRDIQYF.

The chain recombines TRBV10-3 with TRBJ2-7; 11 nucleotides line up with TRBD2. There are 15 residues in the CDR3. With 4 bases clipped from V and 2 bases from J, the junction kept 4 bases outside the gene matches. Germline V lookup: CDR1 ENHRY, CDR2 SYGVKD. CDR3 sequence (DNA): TGTGCCATCAGTGTTGGGACTAGCGGTACCTACGAGCAGTACTTC. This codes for CAISVGTSGTYEQYF.

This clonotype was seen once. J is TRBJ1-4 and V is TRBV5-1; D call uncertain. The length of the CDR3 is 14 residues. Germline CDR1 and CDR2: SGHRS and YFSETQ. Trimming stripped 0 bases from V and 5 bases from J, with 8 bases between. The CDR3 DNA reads TGCGCCAGCAGCTTGGGACACCAGAATGAAAAACTGTTTTTT. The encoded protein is CASSLGHQNEKLFF.

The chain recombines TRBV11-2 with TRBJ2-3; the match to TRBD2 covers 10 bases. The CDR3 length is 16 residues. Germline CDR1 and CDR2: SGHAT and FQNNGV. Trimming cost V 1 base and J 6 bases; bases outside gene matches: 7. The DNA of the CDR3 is TGTGCCAGCAGCTTAGCCGGGACTAGCGTGGGGGATACGCAGTATTTT. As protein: CASSLAGTSVGDTQYF.

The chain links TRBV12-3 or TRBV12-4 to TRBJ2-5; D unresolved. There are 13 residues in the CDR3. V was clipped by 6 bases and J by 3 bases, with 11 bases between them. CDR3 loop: CASSYRTEETQYF. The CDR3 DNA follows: TGTGCCAGCAGCTACCGGACGGAAGAGACCCAGTACTTC.

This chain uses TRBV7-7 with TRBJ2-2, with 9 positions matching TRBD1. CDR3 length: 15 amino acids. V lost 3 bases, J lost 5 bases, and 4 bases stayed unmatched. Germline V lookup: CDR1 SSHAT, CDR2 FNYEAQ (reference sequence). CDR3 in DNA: TGTGCCAGCAGCTTTATGACAGGGGGAACCGGGGAGCTGTTTTTT. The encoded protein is CASSFMTGGTGELFF.

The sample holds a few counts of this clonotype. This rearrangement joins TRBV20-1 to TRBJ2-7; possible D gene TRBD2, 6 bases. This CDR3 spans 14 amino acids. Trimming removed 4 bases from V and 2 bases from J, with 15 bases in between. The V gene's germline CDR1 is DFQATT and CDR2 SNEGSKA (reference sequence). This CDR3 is CSATVGRWPYEQYF. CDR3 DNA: TGCAGTGCTACTGTGGGGAGGTGGCCCTACGAGCAGTACTTC.

As DNA, the CDR3 is TGTGCCAGCAGTTACTCGATAGGGAGGACTGAAGCTTTCTTT. Protein: CASSYSIGRTEAFF. The chain recombines TRBV6-2 or TRBV6-3 with TRBJ1-1; no reliable D call. V was shortened by 0 bases and J by 5 bases, with 10 bases between the two germline ends. There are 14 residues in the CDR3. CDR1 and CDR2 from the germline V gene are MNHEY and SVGEGT.